The 11 T cell receptor beta chains listed next were all sequenced from one sample in a study of PD-L1 blockade in urothelial cancer. The assay was immunoSEQ multiplex PCR, and TCRdb's table has in-frame clones only and misses some. Of some 77,000 clones in the sample, about nine tenths were seen once. The sequencing used PBMCs, collected around atezolizumab (anti-PD-L1) treatment. The source of these receptors is a woman aged 65 to 85 with urothelial cancer.

The V gene is TRBV5-1, the J gene TRBJ1-1, with a weak D call TRBD1 (6 bases). V was cut by 3 bases and J by 3 bases, with 12 bases left in between. This CDR3 has 14 amino acids. Germline lookup yields CDR1 SGHRS and CDR2 YFSETQ. The CDR3, as DNA: TGCGCCAGCAGCTGGGGGCCTGGGGACACTGAAGCTTTCTTT. Translating it yields CASSWGPGDTEAFF.

The V call is TRBV5-4, the J call TRBJ2-7; TRBD1 is a possible D gene (6 bases). In germline, CDR1 is SGHNT, CDR2 YYREEE (reference sequence). The CDR3 runs to 16 residues. V was clipped by 4 bases and J by 7 bases, with 24 bases between them. Here the CDR3 reads CASSPKKTGTQIEQYF. The CDR3 DNA sequence: TGTGCCAGCAGCCCAAAAAAAACAGGGACACAGATTGAGCAGTACTTC.

The chain is built from TRBV18 and TRBJ1-5; no clear D gene. With 5 bases removed from V and 0 bases from J, the gap between germline ends came to 14 bases. Germline V lookup: CDR1 KGHSH, CDR2 LQKENI. The CDR3 has 16 residues. The CDR3 reads CASSTFTPGSNQPQHF. CDR3 DNA: TGTGCCAGCTCAACTTTCACCCCGGGTAGCAATCAGCCCCAGCATTTT.

This chain joins TRBV7-9 and TRBJ2-2, with D unresolved. The V end was cut by 5 bases, the J end by 3 bases, with 16 bases between. Germline values: CDR1 SEHNR, CDR2 FQNEAQ (reference sequence). The CDR3 covers 16 residues. CDR3: CASSPDAMADTGELFF. The CDR3 DNA is TGTGCCAGCAGCCCTGATGCCATGGCGGACACCGGGGAGCTGTTTTTT.

The chain uses TRBV19 and TRBJ1-2, with TRBD1 matching 9 bases. The V segment lost 5 bases and the J segment 4 bases; nucleotides outside the gene matches: 8. The CDR3 is 15 amino acids. Germline loops: CDR1 LNHDA, CDR2 SQIVND (reference sequence). As DNA, the CDR3 is TGTGCCAGTAGTCCACGGGACAGGGAGGGCTATGGCTACACCTTC. The encoded protein is CASSPRDREGYGYTF.

The chain is built from TRBV6-4 and TRBJ2-2; unclear D gene. Germline lookup yields CDR1 MRHNA and CDR2 SNTAGT. This CDR3 region has 13 residues. V lost 6 bases, J lost 5 bases, and 10 bases lay in between. The CDR3 nucleotides read TGTGCCAGCAGGGTAGGCGGAACCGGGGAGCTGTTTTTT. Translating gives CASRVGGTGELFF.

The table lists this clone with a count of one. The chain combines TRBV30 with TRBJ1-1; D is unresolved. Germline CDR1 reads GTSNPN; CDR2 reads SVGIG (reference sequence). Deletions cut 0 bases from V and 3 bases from J, with 8 bases between. CDR3 length: 13 amino acids. CDR3 coding DNA: TGTGCCTGGAGTGTACTATCTGACACTGAAGCTTTCTTT. As protein: CAWSVLSDTEAFF.

V is TRBV25-1 and J is TRBJ1-6; the match to TRBD1 covers 8 bases. Germline V gene data show CDR1 as MGHDK and CDR2 as SYGVNS. CDR3 length: 14 amino acids. The junction had 4 bases not matched to a gene; V was cut back by 3 bases and J by 9 bases. DNA of the CDR3: TGTGCCAGCAGTGACAGGACAGGGATTTCACCCCTCCACTTT. As protein: CASSDRTGISPLHF. The whole variable domain, remainder taken from reference TRBV25-1 and TRBJ1-6, is EADIYQTPRYLVIGTGKKITLECSQTMGHDKMYWYQQDPGMELHLIHYSYGVNSTEKGDLSSESTVSRIRTEHFPLTLESARPSHTSQYLCASSDRTGISPLHFGNGTRLTVT.

This chain links TRBV5-1 with TRBJ1-4, with D possibly being TRBD1 (5 bases). Trimming shortened V by 0 bases and J by 8 bases, and 11 bases separated the two germline ends. The CDR3 is 14 amino acids. CDR1 is SGHRS, CDR2 YFSETQ, per germline. CDR3 loop: CASSLVGGSEKLFF. In nucleotides, the CDR3 is TGCGCCAGCAGCTTGGTGGGGGGATCCGAAAAACTGTTTTTT. The entire variable domain, with the rest obtained from reference TRBV5-1 and TRBJ1-4, is as follows: KAGVTQTPRYLIKTRGQQVTLSCSPISGHRSVSWYQQTPGQGLQFLFEYFSETQRNKGNFPGRFSGRQFSNSRSEMNVSTLELGDSALYLCASSLVGGSEKLFFGSGTQLSVL.

The chain is built from TRBV18 and TRBJ2-4; TRBD2 matches 8 bases. From germline, CDR1 is KGHSH and CDR2 LQKENI. The V and J ends lost 6 bases and 6 bases, in that order; junction bases with no gene match: 16. CDR3 length equals 17 residues. As DNA, the CDR3 is TGTGCCAGCTCCCCCCTACTCGGAGCGGGAGTCACAAACATTCAGTACTTC. Translating gives CASSPLLGAGVTNIQYF.

This clone was seen just once. A junction boundary mismatches the germline segment, possibly from a read error. The chain joins TRBV28 to TRBJ2-4, with TRBD2 matching over 12 bases. From germline, CDR1 is MDHEN and CDR2 SYDVKM. This CDR3 comprises 11 residues. CDR3 sequence: CASSSPSGRDF. CDR3 bases: TGTGCCAGCAGTTCCCCTAGCGGGAGGGACTTC.